The 10 T cell receptor beta chains given below trace back to one sample, sequenced in a study of molecular identifiers for immune sequencing clone quantification. One entry per CDR3 protein results from TCRdb running MiXCR on the PCR reads. Counted here are around 65,000 distinct CDR3 sequences, less than 20% occurring once; the ten biggest clones make up approximately 1.5%. Material for sequencing was naive CD8+ T cells from blood, with Jurkat cell RNA spiked in. The subset: FACS-sorted CD8+CD4-CCR7+CD45RA+ naive T cells. The receptors stem from a human donor in good health. Some libraries in this study had Jurkat cell RNA spiked in.

The chain combines TRBV11-2 with TRBJ2-7, with D hard to call. Trimming stripped 1 base from V and 4 bases from J, with 14 bases between. Germline assignment: CDR1 SGHAT and CDR2 FQNNGV. The CDR3 sequence is 15 residues long. The DNA of the CDR3 is TGTGCCAGCAGCTTAGGCGACCACAATCTTTACGAGCAGTACTTC. Its protein product is CASSLGDHNLYEQYF. The full variable domain, with the rest looked up from reference TRBV11-2 and TRBJ2-7, is EAGVAQSPRYKIIEKRQSVAFWCNPISGHATLYWYQQILGQGPKLLIQFQNNGVVDDSQLPKDRFSAERLKGVDSTLKIQPAKLEDSAVYLCASSLGDHNLYEQYFGPGTRLTVT.

This clonotype is medium-sized. The J gene is TRBJ2-3, the V gene TRBV29-1; D tentatively fits TRBD1 or TRBD2 (5 bases each). The V end was cut by 7 bases, the J end by 1 base, with 9 bases between. The germline V gene has CDR1 SQVTM and CDR2 ANQGSEA. The CDR3 length is 12 residues. The CDR3 region is CSAWDGTDTQYF. CDR3 in DNA: TGCAGCGCTTGGGACGGCACAGATACGCAGTATTTT.

This clonotype has ten or more counts. The chain is built from TRBV5-1 and TRBJ1-1, with 7 positions matching TRBD1. The CDR3 sequence is 16 residues long. CDR1 and CDR2 (germline): SGHRS, YFSETQ. Germline trimming cut 3 bases from V and 0 bases from J; bases unmatched to any gene: 8. CDR3 coding DNA: TGCGCCAGCAGCTCCGGACAGGCTGTCATGAACACTGAAGCTTTCTTT. Protein sequence: CASSSGQAVMNTEAFF. The variable domain in full, with the rest retrieved from reference TRBV5-1 and TRBJ1-1, is KAGVTQTPRYLIKTRGQQVTLSCSPISGHRSVSWYQQTPGQGLQFLFEYFSETQRNKGNFPGRFSGRQFSNSRSEMNVSTLELGDSALYLCASSSGQAVMNTEAFFGQGTRLTVV.

This clonotype was found a few times. The gene calls are TRBV12-3 or TRBV12-4 and TRBJ2-7; no firm D call. V dropped 4 bases and J dropped 7 bases, with 8 bases sitting between them. CDR3 length: 11 residues. As DNA, the CDR3 is TGTGCCAGCAGTTCTAGTGGGGAGCAGTACTTC. This codes for CASSSSGEQYF.

V and J are TRBV12-3 or TRBV12-4 and TRBJ1-2; D gene uncertain. V was cut by 3 bases and J by 7 bases, with 9 bases left in between. The length of the CDR3 is 12 residues. CDR3 in amino acids: CASSFTAAGYTF. For the CDR3, the DNA is TGTGCCAGCAGTTTCACGGCGGCTGGCTACACCTTC.

Concerning this clonotype: Possible read error: a much larger clone is one base away. The rearrangement joins TRBV28 to TRBJ1-5, with a tentative D call TRBD1 (5 bases). CDR1 is MDHEN and CDR2 is SYDVKM in the germline V gene. The CDR3 is 15 residues long. DNA for the CDR3: TGTGCCAGCAGTTTACGCGGGGGGAACAATCAGTCCCAGCATTTT. Translated: CASSLRGGNNQSQHF.

This rearrangement joins TRBV28 to TRBJ1-4; D unresolved. V lost 3 bases and J lost 8, with 13 bases in between. This CDR3 comprises 14 residues. Germline V CDR1 and CDR2: MDHEN, SYDVKM. CDR3 residues: CASSFLVAGEKLFF. The DNA for the CDR3 is TGTGCCAGCAGTTTTTTGGTAGCTGGGGAAAAACTGTTTTTT.

CDR3 nucleotides: TGTGCCAGCAGCTCGGGACTAGCGGGAGTCGATGAGCAGTTCTTC. Translating gives CASSSGLAGVDEQFF. The chain links TRBV9 to TRBJ2-1; 14 nucleotides align to TRBD2. In germline, CDR1 is SGDLS, CDR2 YYNGEE. The CDR3 has 15 residues. V trimming: 4 bases; J trimming: 8 bases; junction bases outside the gene matches: 5. Full variable domain (outside the CDR3, taken from reference TRBV9 and TRBJ2-1): DSGVTQTPKHLITATGQRVTLRCSPRSGDLSVYWYQQSLDQGLQFLIQYYNGEERAKGNILERFSAQQFPDLHSELNLSSLELGDSALYFCASSSGLAGVDEQFFGPGTRLTVL.

CDR3 in DNA: TGTGCCAGCAGCTCACGCGGGCAATTGAACAATGAGCAGTTCTTC. Translating gives CASSSRGQLNNEQFF. The rearrangement uses TRBV11-2 and TRBJ2-1; D is possibly TRBD2 (5 bases). Trimming took off 4 bases at V and 5 bases at J, with 15 bases between the two ends. The length of the CDR3 is 15 residues. Germline values: CDR1 SGHAT, CDR2 FQNNGV.

There are many counts of this clonotype. V is TRBV27 and J is TRBJ2-2, with D possibly being TRBD2 (6 bases). Trimming shortened V by 7 bases and J by 6 bases, and 12 bases separated the two germline ends. Germline-derived CDR1 and CDR2 are MNHEY and SMNVEV (reference sequence). The CDR3 runs to 13 residues. The CDR3 loop is CASTLGGPGELFF. CDR3 coding DNA: TGTGCCAGCACCTTAGGAGGGCCCGGGGAGCTGTTTTTT.